The present T cell receptor beta chain was sequenced within a study of neurological immune-mediated disorders. V dropped 8 bases and J dropped 6; count of bases not matched to a gene: 14. Germline V gives CDR1 LGHNA, CDR2 YSLEER. This CDR3 has 15 residues. Via MiXCR, TCRdb re-called the 5' RACE reads, giving one row per CDR3 protein. The sample lists about 62,000 distinct CDR3 sequences, around 4.8% occurring once. The sequencing sample was made of PBMCs. The V and J genes are TRBV4-3 and TRBJ1-2; 8 positions match TRBD1. The clonotype was recovered from a woman aged 45-60 years with multiple sclerosis. The CDR3 DNA follows: TGCGCCAGCTCTCACTCCTGGACAGGGTCTGATGGCTACACCTTC. Residues: CASSHSWTGSDGYTF.